This TCR beta chain was identified in a study of OX40 agonist ivuxolimab in advanced cancers. Study findings and constraints: In the 0.1 to 3.0 mg/kg range, CD4+ and CD8+ blood T cells had expanded clonally by week 6.

Germline V gene data show CDR1 as MDHEN and CDR2 as SYDVKM. This CDR3 contains 13 residues. Trimming pared 4 bases from V and 4 bases from J, leaving 10 bases between. Concerning this clone: Its matching antigen is unknown.

Using immunoSEQ multiplex PCR, the repertoire was profiled, and TCRdb retains in-frame clones only, with some absent. The table has about 19,000 clones, roughly 89% seen once; the top ten hold roughly 52%. Source: CD4+ or CD8+ T cells sorted from blood, taken in a trial of the OX40 agonist ivuxolimab. This sequence originates from an adult with an advanced solid tumor such as melanoma, head and neck, liver or kidney cancer. This chain links TRBV28 with TRBJ1-2; D unresolved. This chain's CDR3 is CASSSIGIYGYTF. CDR3 nucleotide sequence: TGTGCCAGCAGTTCGATAGGGATCTATGGCTACACCTTC.